This T cell receptor (beta chain) was recorded in a study of cytomegalovirus exposure and HLA in healthy donors. Broader study findings: Published work reported that the classifier diagnosed cytomegalovirus status with high specificity and sensitivity.

Remarks on this clone: Its antigen is currently unknown.

Clones were sequenced by immunoSEQ multiplex PCR, and TCRdb holds only the in-frame ones, with some missing. Of a few hundred thousand clones in the sample, 88% were seen once. The sequenced sample was PBMCs. The sequence was collected from a man younger than 45 in good health and CMV-seronegative.

Written as DNA, the CDR3 is TGCGCCAGCAGCCAAGGGGACACCCCTAATGAAAAACTGTTTTTT. Protein sequence: CASSQGDTPNEKLFF. The chain employs TRBV4-1 and TRBJ1-4, with D possibly TRBD1 on 6 matching bases. The CDR3 has 15 residues. V lost 1 base to trimming and J lost 3 bases, with 9 bases between them. Germline V gene data show CDR1 as MGHRA and CDR2 as YSYEKL.